This TCR beta chain was identified during a study of radiation and T cells in renal cell carcinoma. Overall study: Nephrectomy followed 15 Gy stereotactic body radiation by 4 weeks. Whole-study findings and limits: From baseline, blood top tumor clonotypes peaked at 2 weeks post-radiation.

CDR1 is GTSNPN, CDR2 SVGIG, per germline (reference sequence). Trimming at V came to 5 bases and at J to 1 base, leaving 1 base not matched to a gene. The CDR3 covers 13 residues. In regard to this clone: The antigen is not known.

Noted time point: blood 2 weeks post-SBRT. The sample's treatment: 15 Gy SBRT to primary tumor, nephrectomy 4 weeks later. Blood was sampled at baseline, 2 weeks and 4 weeks after SBRT. Using immunoSEQ multiplex PCR, the repertoire was profiled, and TCRdb retains in-frame clones only, with some absent. The top ten hold roughly 13% of the sample, which has about 150,000 clones, roughly 86% seen once. The TCR comes from a woman aged 50 to 60 with renal cell carcinoma. The material was blood, obtained from a patient whose treatment included radiotherapy and nephrectomy. This chain joins TRBV30 and TRBJ1-4; TRBD1 matches 7 bases. The CDR3 nucleotides read TGTGCCTGGTACAGGGGAACTAATGAAAAACTGTTTTTT. Protein sequence: CAWYRGTNEKLFF.